The next 29 T cell receptor beta chains were all read from a single sample in a study of esophageal squamous cell carcinoma tumors (dated by TCRdb to about 2021). The library was made by 5' RACE. Sequencing instrument: Illumina MiSeq. The PCR step used KAPA HiFi along with constant-region primers for TCRalpha or TCRbeta and a P20EA primer, and a nested second PCR with CA2 or CB2 followed. Amplification of TCR genes was performed by unbiased adaptor ligation RT-PCR, in which reverse transcription was carried out with Superscript III and a polyT18-containing BSL-18E primer. Using fastp at Q25 and MiXCR, TCRdb reprocessed the public reads and kept productive beta chains. Each CDR3 protein appears once, grouped with its most common genes and DNA. The sample table shows 6,000 or so distinct CDR3 sequences, and 22% are seen once. The ten largest clones take up around 32% of the sample. The sample taken for sequencing was tumor tissue. The receptor set was obtained from a man between 45 and 80 years old with esophageal squamous cell carcinoma.

By frequency in the sample, this clonotype is medium-sized. This chain connects TRBV4-1 to TRBJ2-2, with 10 bases aligning to TRBD1. Trimming removed 0 bases from V and 4 bases from J; junction bases left unmatched: 5. Germline CDR1 is MGHRA and CDR2 is YSYEKL. The CDR3 spans 17 residues. The DNA of the CDR3 is TGCGCCAGCAGCCAAGATAGGGGGACAGGGGTCACCGGGGAGCTGTTTTTT. It codes for CASSQDRGTGVTGELFF.

The chain uses TRBV9 and TRBJ2-7, with 9 bases identical to TRBD2. The CDR3 is 14 residues long. The germline gives CDR1 SGDLS, CDR2 YYNGEE. V lost 1 base to trimming and J lost 7 bases; unmatched junction nucleotides: 6. CDR3 DNA sequence: TGTGCCAGCAGCGTATCCGGGACTAGCAAAGAGCAGTACTTC. Its protein product is CASSVSGTSKEQYF. Complete variable domain (other parts from reference TRBV9 and TRBJ2-7): DSGVTQTPKHLITATGQRVTLRCSPRSGDLSVYWYQQSLDQGLQFLIQYYNGEERAKGNILERFSAQQFPDLHSELNLSSLELGDSALYFCASSVSGTSKEQYFGPGTRLTVT.

This clonotype turned up a few times. This chain joins TRBV28 and TRBJ1-6, with a weak D call TRBD1 (5 bases). Germline lookup yields CDR1 MDHEN and CDR2 SYDVKM. CDR3 length: 14 amino acids. Trimming stripped 3 bases from V and 9 bases from J, with 12 bases between. Written as DNA, the CDR3 is TGTGCCAGCAGTTTTCTTGTTGGGGGTTCACCCCTCCACTTT. Translated, it gives CASSFLVGGSPLHF.

The genes are TRBV19 and TRBJ2-2; D is possibly TRBD1 (6 bases). Germline CDR1 and CDR2: LNHDA and SQIVND (reference sequence). V lost 3 bases, J lost 1 base, and 18 bases lay in between. This CDR3 is 18 amino acids long. The CDR3 DNA reads TGTGCCAGTAGTATGGGTTACGATTGGACAGAGAACACCGGGGAGCTGTTTTTT. Protein product: CASSMGYDWTENTGELFF.

A few counts support this clonotype. This sequence joins TRBV19 and TRBJ2-1; D perhaps matches TRBD2 (5 bases). Germline CDR1 LNHDA, CDR2 SQIVND (reference sequence). Trimming cost V 2 bases and J 4 bases, with 9 bases left between them. This CDR3 contains 14 residues. The CDR3 loop is CASSIRRMYNEQFF. CDR3 sequence (DNA): TGTGCCAGTAGTATAAGGAGGATGTACAATGAGCAGTTCTTC. The whole variable domain, filled in from reference TRBV19 and TRBJ2-1, reads DGGITQSPKYLFRKEGQNVTLSCEQNLNHDAMYWYRQDPGQGLRLIYYSQIVNDFQKGDIAEGYSVSREKKESFPLTVTSAQKNPTAFYLCASSIRRMYNEQFFGPGTRLTVL.

This clonotype is classed as medium-sized. In DNA, the CDR3 is TGTGCCAGCAGTTACTCGAGTCAGGGTGCTGGTAAGGGGGGTAATCAGCCCCAGCATTTT. Its protein is CASSYSSQGAGKGGNQPQHF. This chain connects TRBV6-5 to TRBJ1-5; possible D gene TRBD1, 6 bases. Trimming took 0 bases from V and 4 from J, leaving 25 bases between them. Germline CDR1 MNHEY, CDR2 SVGAGI. The CDR3 is 20 amino acids.

This clonotype appeared a single time. The chain couples TRBV19 to TRBJ2-1; 13 positions match TRBD2. CDR3 length equals 18 residues. Germline V CDR1 and CDR2: LNHDA, SQIVND (reference sequence). The V and J ends lost 5 bases and 7 bases, in that order; junction bases with no gene match: 14. CDR3 coding DNA: TGTGCCAGTAGTCTCTCCAGCTTGGGGACTAGCGGGAAGAATGAGCAGTTCTTC. Protein product: CASSLSSLGTSGKNEQFF.

This clonotype ranks as medium-sized. The CDR3 loop is CASSYTRQTNEQYF. DNA for the CDR3: TGTGCCAGCAGTTACACAAGACAGACCAACGAGCAGTACTTC. The chain has TRBV6-5 and TRBJ2-7; tentatively, D is TRBD1 (5 bases). Per germline, CDR1 MNHEY and CDR2 SVGAGI. Trimming shortened V by 2 bases and J by 5 bases, and 13 bases separated the two germline ends. The CDR3 runs 14 residues.

In its sample, this clonotype was seen a few times. The chain carries TRBV9 and TRBJ2-3; D not certain. Germline V gives CDR1 SGDLS, CDR2 YYNGEE. V lost 3 bases and J lost 6, with 11 bases in between. The CDR3 covers 13 residues. CDR3 sequence reads: CASSDSPGDTQYF. The CDR3 bases are TGTGCCAGCAGCGACTCGCCCGGGGATACGCAGTATTTT.

The J gene is TRBJ2-1, the V gene TRBV20-1; tentatively, D is TRBD1 (6 bases). The V end was cut by 0 bases, the J end by 7 bases, with 13 bases between. The germline gives CDR1 DFQATT, CDR2 SNEGSKA (reference sequence). The CDR3 loop spans 14 amino acids. This CDR3 reads CSARDQGLTNEQFF. In DNA form, the CDR3 reads TGCAGTGCTAGAGATCAGGGGCTAACTAATGAGCAGTTCTTC.

This clonotype has ten or more counts. The rearrangement uses TRBV6-6 and TRBJ2-3; D unresolved. From germline, CDR1 is MNHNY and CDR2 SVGAGI (reference sequence). This CDR3 has 11 residues. V dropped 4 bases and J dropped 6 bases, with 5 bases sitting between them. The DNA for the CDR3 is TGTGCCAGCAGTTGGCGGGATACGCAGTATTTT. Its protein is CASSWRDTQYF.

Details on this clonotype: A much larger clone lies a single base off, so this may be a read error. As the CDR3 is not closed by the conserved phenylalanine or tryptophan, this likely results from a read error. The V call is TRBV20-1, the J call TRBJ1-6; 10 nucleotides line up with TRBD1. J lost 7 bases, V lost 5 bases, and 8 bases had no gene match. Germline V gene data show CDR1 as DFQATT and CDR2 as SNEGSKA (reference sequence). This CDR3 has 15 residues. CDR3 sequence: CSAFEDRGPNSPLHL. The DNA of the CDR3 is TGCAGTGCTTTCGAAGACAGGGGGCCGAATTCACCCCTCCACTTG.

This clonotype counts as medium-sized. V and J are TRBV2 and TRBJ2-7; the match to TRBD2 covers 9 bases. V gave up 6 bases and J gave up 6 bases; unmatched junction bases: 3. This CDR3 has 12 amino acids. Germline-derived CDR1 and CDR2 are SNHLY and FYNNEI. CDR3 region: CASRRTSAEQYF. The CDR3 DNA sequence: TGTGCCAGCAGGAGGACTAGCGCCGAGCAGTACTTC. Based on the CDR3 plus reference TRBV2 and TRBJ2-7, the full variable domain is EPEVTQTPSHQVTQMGQEVILRCVPISNHLYFYWYRQILGQKVEFLVSFYNNEISEKSEIFDDQFSVERPDGSNFTLKIRSTKLEDSAMYFCASRRTSAEQYFGPGTRLTVT.

Points on this clonotype: A much bigger clone sits one base away, suggesting this may be a read error. The rearrangement links TRBV27 to TRBJ2-7; no firm D call. In germline, CDR1 is MNHEY, CDR2 SMNVEV (reference sequence). The CDR3 is made up of 17 amino acids. Deletions cut 6 bases from V and 6 bases from J, with 27 bases between. The CDR3 nucleotides are TGTGCCAGCAGCCCTGCCGACGGATTTCGGTACCCCTTCGAGCAGTACTTC. This gives the protein CASSPADGFRYPFEQYF.

The chain links TRBV5-5 to TRBJ1-2; no firm D call. The CDR3 is made up of 14 amino acids. V shed 2 bases and J shed 8 bases, with 16 bases lying between them. CDR1 SGHKS and CDR2 YYEKEE come from the germline V gene (reference sequence). The DNA for the CDR3 is TGTGCCAGCAGCTTTGACGGCCCACCAAGCGGCTACACCTTC. It translates to CASSFDGPPSGYTF.

This clonotype was picked up many times. V usage is TRBV2 and J usage is TRBJ2-1; TRBD2 agrees at 16 bases. Germline CDR1 SNHLY, CDR2 FYNNEI. The ends lost 6 bases at V and 4 bases at J; junction bases unmatched: 3. The CDR3 is made up of 16 amino acids. The CDR3 here is CASRKGLAGGYNEQFF. The CDR3 nucleotides are TGTGCCAGCAGGAAGGGACTAGCGGGAGGGTACAATGAGCAGTTCTTC.

For this clonotype: Possible read error: a much larger clone is one base away. This sequence joins TRBV30 and TRBJ2-6, with D maybe TRBD1 (5 bases). The CDR3 has 14 residues. Germline values: CDR1 GTSNPN, CDR2 SVGIG (reference sequence). Here the CDR3 reads CAWSLISGANVRTF. The CDR3 coding sequence is TGTGCCTGGAGTTTGATCTCTGGGGCCAACGTCCGGACTTTC.

The V call is TRBV7-9, the J call TRBJ1-1, with D hard to call. The V end was cut by 5 bases, the J end by 1 base, with 11 bases between. The CDR3 consists of 14 residues. CDR1 is SEHNR, CDR2 FQNEAQ, per germline (reference sequence). CDR3 sequence (DNA): TGTGCCAGCAGCGTCCCGGTGGGGAACACTGAAGCTTTCTTT. Protein sequence: CASSVPVGNTEAFF.

The J gene is TRBJ2-7, the V gene TRBV9; 7 nucleotides align to TRBD2. The junction had 4 bases not matched to a gene; V was cut back by 4 bases and J by 0 bases. Germline lookup yields CDR1 SGDLS and CDR2 YYNGEE. CDR3 size: 14 residues. Here the CDR3 DNA reads TGTGCCAGCAGCCGGGGAGGGAGCTCCTACGAGCAGTACTTC. This gives the protein CASSRGGSSYEQYF. The variable domain in full, with the rest retrieved from reference TRBV9 and TRBJ2-7, is DSGVTQTPKHLITATGQRVTLRCSPRSGDLSVYWYQQSLDQGLQFLIQYYNGEERAKGNILERFSAQQFPDLHSELNLSSLELGDSALYFCASSRGGSSYEQYFGPGTRLTVT.

The V call is TRBV5-4, the J call TRBJ2-5; D is possibly TRBD1 (5 bases). V lost 0 bases, J lost 4 bases, and 10 bases lay in between. This CDR3 is 14 amino acids long. Germline V CDR1 and CDR2: SGHNT, YYREEE (reference sequence). The CDR3 is CASSLGQLRETQYF. The CDR3 DNA reads as TGTGCCAGCAGCTTGGGACAGCTCAGAGAGACCCAGTACTTC. The full variable domain, its missing parts supplied by reference TRBV5-4 and TRBJ2-5, is ETGVTQSPTHLIKTRGQQVTLRCSSQSGHNTVSWYQQALGQGPQFIFQYYREEENGRGNFPPRFSGLQFPNYSSELNVNALELDDSALYLCASSLGQLRETQYFGPGTRLLVL.

Worth noting for this clonotype: This may be a read error, as it is one base from a much larger clone. This chain joins TRBV5-1 and TRBJ2-2; D may be TRBD2 (5 bases). The CDR3 extends over 15 amino acids. The germline CDR1 and CDR2 sequences are SGHRS and YFSETQ. The CDR3, as DNA: TGCGCCAGCAGCCTCGGACCTTTGAACACCGGGGAGCGGTTTTTT. Amino acid sequence: CASSLGPLNTGERFF.

Relative to its sample, this clonotype is medium-sized. J is TRBJ2-1 and V is TRBV6-1, with D possibly being TRBD2 (6 bases). The CDR3 length is 15 residues. Trimming pared 6 bases from V and 3 bases from J, leaving 15 bases between. Per the germline V gene, CDR1 is MNHNS and CDR2 is SASEGT. CDR3 nucleotides: TGTGCCAGCAGGAAAGAGGGACTCCTCTACAATGAGCAGTTCTTC. Translated, it gives CASRKEGLLYNEQFF.

Concerning this clonotype itself: A much larger clone differs by one base, so this may be a read error. The chain couples TRBV12-3 or TRBV12-4 to TRBJ2-2, with 12 bases that match TRBD2. V trimming: 7 bases; J trimming: 10 bases; junction bases outside the gene matches: 13. CDR3 length: 16 residues. CDR3 nucleotide sequence: TGTGCCAGCATCTTCTCACTAGCGGGAGGTTCCATGGAGCTGTTTTTT. This gives the protein CASIFSLAGGSMELFF.

This clonotype has only one observation. A read error is possible here, since a much larger clone lies one base away. The chain joins TRBV7-9 to TRBJ2-7, with D perhaps TRBD1 or TRBD2 (5 bases each). V dropped 1 base and J dropped 12 bases, with 16 bases sitting between them. CDR3 length: 13 residues. Germline V lookup: CDR1 SEHNR, CDR2 FQNEAQ (reference sequence). In DNA, the CDR3 is TGTGCCAGCAGCTTAGGGGGGACCGAATGGTGGTACTTC. Amino acids: CASSLGGTEWWYF.

This clonotype was counted a few times. The V gene is TRBV2, the J gene TRBJ2-1, with D tentatively TRBD1 or TRBD2 (6 bases each). This CDR3 spans 14 amino acids. Trimming shortened V by 8 bases and J by 9 bases, and 20 bases separated the two germline ends. CDR1 is SNHLY, CDR2 FYNNEI, per germline. The CDR3: CASGRTVKHSEQFF. In nucleotides, the CDR3 is TGTGCCAGCGGGAGGACAGTTAAACATAGTGAGCAGTTCTTC.

The rearrangement uses TRBV7-3 and TRBJ2-3, with D possibly TRBD2 on 6 matching bases. V dropped 3 bases and J dropped 2 bases, with 9 bases sitting between them. Per germline, CDR1 SGHTA and CDR2 FQGTGA. The CDR3 has 14 amino acids. CDR3 DNA: TGTGCCAGCAGCTTGGACTATTACACAGATACGCAGTATTTT. Translating it yields CASSLDYYTDTQYF.

This clonotype was observed a handful of times. No conserved phenylalanine or tryptophan is present at the end of the CDR3, so a read error is the likely explanation. The V and J genes are TRBV28 and TRBJ2-3; TRBD1 matches at 9 bases. The ends lost 4 bases at V and 5 bases at J; junction bases unmatched: 1. CDR1 and CDR2 (germline): MDHEN, SYDVKM. CDR3 size: 13 residues. The CDR3 DNA sequence: TGTGCCAGCAGTTGGGGACAGGGAGATACGCAGTATTTG. Translating gives CASSWGQGDTQYL.

This clonotype qualifies as medium-sized (0.01 to 0.1%). The chain joins TRBV9 to TRBJ1-2; 8 nucleotides agree with TRBD1. From germline, CDR1 is SGDLS and CDR2 YYNGEE. CDR3 length: 15 amino acids. V shed 3 bases, J shed 6 bases, and the junction held 10 bases outside the gene matches. This CDR3 reads CASSAHRGQVDGYTF. CDR3 nucleotides: TGTGCCAGCAGCGCGCACCGGGGACAGGTTGATGGCTACACCTTC.

As for this clonotype: A much bigger clone sits one base away, suggesting this may be a read error. CDR3 sequence (DNA): TGTGCCTGGAGCGGACAGGGAGCCCCCTACGAGCAGTACTTC. It codes for CAWSGQGAPYEQYF. V usage is TRBV30 and J usage is TRBJ2-7; TRBD1 matches at 8 bases. The V and J ends lost 3 bases and 2 bases, in that order; junction bases with no gene match: 6. The germline V gene encodes CDR1 GTSNPN and CDR2 SVGIG (reference sequence). CDR3 size: 14 residues.